This T cell receptor beta chain is drawn from a study of PD-L1 blockade in urothelial cancer. Whole-study context: Timepoints chosen for blood analysis were 3 weeks (second dose) and 6 weeks after treatment start. The median number of T cells present in blood samples was fewer than 150,000.

Germline CDR1 reads LNHDA; CDR2 reads SQIVND (reference sequence). The CDR3 spans 19 residues. V lost 4 bases to trimming and J lost 6 bases; unmatched junction nucleotides: 14. Method: immunoSEQ multiplex PCR; TCRdb's copy keeps in-frame clones and lacks some. Among tens of thousands of clones listed, 87% were seen once. The chain combines TRBV19 with TRBJ2-1; TRBD2 agrees at 14 bases. Sample: PBMCs, taken around atezolizumab (anti-PD-L1) treatment. The clonotype originates from a woman in her seventies with urothelial cancer. The CDR3 nucleotides read TGTGCCAGTAGTAAGGGACAGAGACTAGCGGGAGGGGGGGTCAATGAGCAGTTCTTC. As protein: CASSKGQRLAGGGVNEQFF.